The subject of this entry is one TCR beta chain. Its recognized antigen is unknown. The record has no base qualities; no much larger clone is one base away. This record belongs to a study of cytomegalovirus exposure and HLA in healthy donors (dated by TCRdb to the late 2010s). Regarding the research as a whole: An earlier analysis of 587 of the donors reported about 260 Gb of sequence data and 90 million to 120 million unique TCR beta sequences obtained from around 180 million T cells. An early release that covered some 640 HLA-typed donors contained 300 to 350 gigabases of sequencing data and around 80 million unique TCR sequences. The genetic ancestry cluster associated with self-reported Caucasian donors included over 80% of the roughly 390 genotyped donors. The study aimed to test whether cataloging public T cell receptors could reveal signatures of past pathogen exposure. The T cell repertoires of around 730 subjects were profiled by immunosequencing and related to cytomegalovirus serostatus. A separate validation cohort of more than 100 different subjects was used in addition to the 666-subject first cohort. To predict cytomegalovirus infection status, the study brought together high-throughput TCR immunosequencing, statistical association of individual TCRs with disease status, and machine learning. A later analysis re-examined previously published TCR beta repertoires from about 670 donors and added high-resolution HLA genotyping to investigate patterns of TCR occurrence. In the later analysis, no new phenotypic data were used to find candidate immune exposures; instead, reliance was placed on TCR beta sequences and their occurrence across donors. An earlier analysis of 500 to 750 of the donors applied high-throughput TCR beta sequencing to assess whether each TCR beta V gene segment acted as functional or pseudogenic. Donor age, sex, ethnicity and CMV serostatus were compiled alongside the repertoire data. A later genetic analysis took genome-wide SNP genotypes for 398 of the 666 donors and used that subset as a discovery cohort. Every repertoire in the discovery cohort had been generated on one and the same sequencing platform. HLA typing covered class I and class II loci at four-digit resolution. The number of donors typed differed by locus, with 629-630 for A, B, C, DRB1 and DQB1, approximately 500 for DQA1, 600 to 610 for DPA1, and some 450 for DPB1. Because of strong linkage in the cohort, a handful of DR-DQ haplotypes were treated as single units for association and clustering. Among almost 400 genotyped donors of the cohort, an average of around 240,000 unique TCR beta nucleotide sequences were sequenced per donor, around 18% of them non-productive. The investigation overall reported the following: Linkage disequilibrium might explain the correlated functional status among segregating V segments, but an unknown experimental factor could not be ruled out. According to a later analysis, TCR association rates differed among HLA loci, with DRB1 alleles showing the most associated TCRs and HLA-C alleles showing the fewest. The presence/absence analyses assumed that sequencing depth was roughly uniform across donors, and that assumption may not be true. Most TCR sequences were seen in very few donors, while some public TCRs were found in many individuals. When HLA alleles, especially DR and DQ, strongly co-occurred, TCR associations were difficult to assign to individual alleles. Only TCR beta chains were sequenced in this cohort, and the absence of alpha or paired-chain data limited detectable features. A further reported finding was that TCR beta sequences accurately predicted the HLA-A and HLA-B alleles for most subjects in the first cohort. About 17 rarely observed V segments, including chromosome 9 orphons, were excluded from the earlier analysis of a few hundred of the donors because counts were too low. The only immune exposure information available for the cohort was CMV serostatus. Because HLA typing was unavailable for some donors at each locus, only the typed subset was used in association tests. The authors suggested that the approach could potentially be generalized to other disease states and immunological phenotypes. A later analysis reported that several top co-occurrence clusters appeared linked to parvovirus B19, influenza, CMV and Epstein-Barr virus. In a later analysis, HLA-associated TCR beta chains were found to be more clonally expanded and to have lower generation probabilities than equally common non-associated chains. An earlier analysis of some 590 of the donors showed that most TCR beta V segments appeared in productive rearrangements either about 90% or about 30% of the time, which broadly matched IMGT annotations. Compared with the 666-donor mean, donors in an Asian-associated ancestry cluster had fewer N-insertions in productive TCRs, according to a later genetic analysis. Because the 87-base-pair reads could not distinguish some IMGT-functional V segments, including TRBV6-2 and TRBV6-3, those segments were excluded. Most CMV-associated TCR beta chains appeared to be HLA-restricted in a later analysis, and the HLA associations seemed to be driven largely by CMV exposure. Cytomegalovirus status was reported to be diagnosed by the classifier with high specificity and sensitivity in both the original and validation cohorts. A later analysis associated 16,951 TCR beta sequences with specific HLA alleles at a false discovery rate of 0.05. An association between a missense DCLRE1C variant and V-gene and J-gene trimming of TCR beta chains was found in a later genetic analysis and replicated in an independent cohort. A cluster of highly shared sequence variants was judged likely to represent a technical artifact of the sequencing pipeline. A few of the identified cytomegalovirus-associated TCR beta chains were confirmed in vitro to be specific for cytomegalovirus antigens. A total of roughly 160 TCR beta chains were listed by the study as associated with cytomegalovirus.

Receptor libraries were prepared by the immunoSEQ multiplex PCR assay. For the multiplex PCR, a mixture combining 60 forward primers for TCR Vbeta segments and 13 reverse primers for TCR Jbeta segments was used. A multiplex PCR assay on genomic DNA amplified the CDR3 region of rearranged TCR beta genes. Amplified TCR beta libraries were sequenced as 87-base-pair reads on the Illumina HiSeq System. The authors' pipeline ran thus. A later analysis tallied 75 million to 85 million unique TCR beta chains across the 700 or so repertoires, and approximately 12 million of those chains were shared by two or more donors. To remove PCR and sequencing errors, raw reads were error-corrected and collapsed into unique sequences using a nearest-neighbor algorithm that merged closely related sequences. V, D and J gene segments were assigned by aligning CDR3 sequences to IMGT reference sequences. For a sequence to be retained, a match of at least six nucleotides to both a V gene segment and a J gene segment was required. A rearrangement counted as productive if the CDR3 had no stop codons and remained in frame with V and J, and every other rearrangement counted as non-productive. Following IMGT convention, CDR3 was defined as the stretch from the second conserved V-encoded cysteine to the conserved J-encoded phenylalanine. The earlier analysis of more than 450 of the donors excluded sequences that lacked an unambiguous match to a single V gene segment. In an earlier analysis of approximately 550 of the donors, V segments were called functional above 56.7% productive rearrangements and were called segregating when the between-donor standard deviation exceeded 5%. A statistical classification framework was built to diagnose cytomegalovirus status from the catalog of TCR beta chain sequences. A later analysis assigned V and J genes by comparing TCR nucleotide sequences with IMGT/GENE-DB human TR gene sequences. The TCRdist pipeline was used in a later analysis to assign CDR3 sequences and most-parsimonious VDJ recombination scenarios. A later analysis defined each TCR beta chain by its CDR3 amino acid sequence plus V-gene family, and excluded reads lacking a unique V-gene family. To address suspected cross-contamination and a sequencing artifact, a later analysis removed 592 highly shared, low-generation-probability nucleotide sequences. For each public chain, a later analysis derived a clonal expansion index from normalized ranks of inferred template counts within each repertoire. Generation probabilities in a later analysis came from a VDJ recombination model fitted to out-of-frame rearrangements, and those results were checked against IGoR. A later analysis scored TCR-TCR, TCR-HLA and TCR-CMV co-occurrence with hypergeometric tests, applying a repertoire-size bias correction to TCR pairs. In a later analysis, false discovery rates were estimated by permuting HLA or CMV assignments 20 times. In a later analysis, co-occurring TCRs were grouped using DBSCAN, and TCRdist sequence similarity was added for clustering within HLA-allele-positive subsets. Repertoires with fewer than 30,000 or more than 120,000 public chains were left out of co-occurrence clustering, as were four to six repertoires with anomalous nucleotide sharing. TCRdb retrieved this table from immuneACCESS and kept in-frame rearrangements only. Not all clones are present; in checked studies, unresolved V genes account for under half, and no reason is known for the remainder. Clone size and the V and J calls come from that table; the DNA yielded D and trimming. The sample data list about 110,000 clones, and over 65% of these were observed just once. Nearly 2.5% of the sample is in the top ten clones.

For CDR1 and CDR2, the germline V gene lists SGHAT and FQNNGV. The germline V and J ends show losses of 5 bases and 8 bases respectively, and no gene match explains 8 bases of the junction. The CDR3 covers 14 residues, taking in both the cysteine and the phenylalanine. Only the CDR3 part of the read is kept: 42 bases, read in frame from the first base. The cohort was made up of 666 healthy bone marrow donors. All cohort members were sampled while nominally healthy, although unrecorded immune exposures were likely present. The donor was CMV seronegative and belonged to the group of 352 seronegative cohort members. Every donor gave a peripheral blood sample, and the peripheral blood mononuclear cells from that sample were used for TCR beta sequencing. The Qiagen DNeasy Blood Extraction Kit was used to extract genomic DNA from the blood cell samples.

The chain is encoded by TRBV11-2 joined to TRBJ1-2; 10 of the junction bases match TRBD1. This clonotype originated in a woman under 30 in good health and CMV-seronegative. Sequenced material: PBMCs. The DNA reads as follows: TGTGCCAGCAGCCTAAGACAGGGGGCTGCGGGCTACACCTTC. Translation gives CASSLRQGAAGYTF.